The 14 T cell receptor beta chains presented below share a single source sample, sequenced in a study of post-analysis software for immune sequencing data. General study findings and limits: The five TRBV segments detected at higher frequency in patients than in controls included TRBV5-6, TRBV5-1 and TRBV20-1.

Prepared libraries of TCR beta cDNA carried unique molecular identifiers. TCRdb re-called the PCR reads through MiXCR, storing one row per CDR3 protein. The repertoire holds 650,000 to 900,000 distinct CDR3 sequences, with around 46% as singletons. The antigens of these receptors remain unknown. Sequenced input: blood. Receptors were obtained from a girl aged 10 to 17 with multiple sclerosis.

CDR3 bases: TGTGCCAGCAGCGGGCCTGGGGGGGACCTCTATGGCTACACCTTC. Encoded protein: CASSGPGGDLYGYTF. The chain uses TRBV25-1 and TRBJ1-2; D might be TRBD1 (5 bases). The V end lost 6 bases, the J end lost 4 bases, and 18 bases lay between the germline ends. This CDR3 is built from 15 residues. Germline V gene lookup returns CDR1 MGHDK and CDR2 SYGVNS.

The J gene is TRBJ2-7, the V gene TRBV6-5, with D hard to call. V lost 8 bases and J lost 7, with 12 bases in between. Germline CDR1 MNHEY, CDR2 SVGAGI. CDR3 length: 11 residues. The CDR3 DNA reads TGTGCCAGCGAAAGGGCCGGTGAGCAGTACTTC. Protein: CASERAGEQYF.

The V and J genes are TRBV20-1 and TRBJ1-2; D unresolved. The CDR3 covers 16 residues. Germline V gives CDR1 DFQATT, CDR2 SNEGSKA (reference sequence). V dropped 3 bases and J dropped 2 bases, with 19 bases sitting between them. CDR3 region: CSASVASVGPNYGYTF. The CDR3 DNA follows: TGCAGTGCTAGTGTTGCGTCGGTCGGGCCAAACTATGGCTACACCTTC.

The gene calls are TRBV5-1 and TRBJ2-1; 7 nucleotides line up with TRBD1. The CDR3 runs to 18 residues. With 2 bases clipped from V and 2 bases from J, the junction kept 13 bases outside the gene matches. CDR1 and CDR2 from the germline V gene are SGHRS and YFSETQ. CDR3 in amino acids: CASSFFPPGQSPYNEQFF. The DNA of the CDR3 is TGCGCCAGCAGCTTCTTTCCCCCGGGACAGAGCCCCTACAATGAGCAGTTCTTC.

This clonotype has only one observation. The J gene is TRBJ2-5, the V gene TRBV12-3 or TRBV12-4, with TRBD1 identical over 10 bases. This CDR3 spans 16 amino acids. V dropped 1 base and J dropped 4; count of bases not matched to a gene: 6. The CDR3, as DNA: TGTGCCAGCAGTTTAGGGGACAGGGGAATGGGAGAGACCCAGTACTTC. Translation: CASSLGDRGMGETQYF.

V gene TRBV4-1 combines with J gene TRBJ2-3; D is undetermined. The V end lost 9 bases, the J end lost 2 bases, and 18 bases lay between the germline ends. The germline gives CDR1 MGHRA, CDR2 YSYEKL. This CDR3 region has 15 residues. The CDR3 spells CASTLFYPNTDTQYF. CDR3 in DNA: TGCGCCAGTACCCTTTTCTACCCCAACACAGATACGCAGTATTTT.

This clonotype was seen a few times. The V and J genes are TRBV4-1 and TRBJ2-7; TRBD2 agrees at 7 bases. The V gene's germline CDR1 is MGHRA and CDR2 YSYEKL. The length of the CDR3 is 14 residues. V shed 1 base and J 2 bases; nucleotides not matched to a gene: 2. The CDR3, as DNA: TGCGCCAGCAGCCAAGGAGCGGGAACCTACGAGCAGTACTTC. It specifies CASSQGAGTYEQYF.

The chain carries TRBV12-3 or TRBV12-4 and TRBJ2-5, with D unclear. The J call may be faulty, since TRBJ2-7 better matches the DNA end. CDR3 length: 13 amino acids. The CDR3 DNA is TGTGCCAGCAGTTTTGGGTCCACCTACGAGCAGTACGTC. Translation: CASSFGSTYEQYV.

This sequence joins TRBV5-1 and TRBJ2-1, with 7 bases aligning to TRBD2. The CDR3 has 15 amino acids. V lost 3 bases, J lost 1 base, and 4 bases stayed unmatched. The germline gives CDR1 SGHRS, CDR2 YFSETQ. The CDR3 loop reads CASSSEAGSYNEQFF. CDR3 in DNA: TGCGCCAGCAGCTCCGAAGCGGGATCCTACAATGAGCAGTTCTTC. The full variable domain, in which reference TRBV5-1 and TRBJ2-1 provide the parts outside the CDR3, is KAGVTQTPRYLIKTRGQQVTLSCSPISGHRSVSWYQQTPGQGLQFLFEYFSETQRNKGNFPGRFSGRQFSNSRSEMNVSTLELGDSALYLCASSSEAGSYNEQFFGPGTRLTVL.

This clonotype has just a few counts. V and J are TRBV5-6 and TRBJ2-1; 8 nucleotides match TRBD1. Per germline, CDR1 SGHDT and CDR2 YYEEEE. The CDR3 is 14 amino acids. J was trimmed by 4 bases and V by 3 bases; bases with no gene match: 3. The CDR3 coding sequence is TGTGCCAGCAGCTGGGGGACAGGTTACAATGAGCAGTTCTTC. The encoded protein is CASSWGTGYNEQFF.

The chain has TRBV6-6 and TRBJ1-2; D possibly corresponds to TRBD1 (6 bases). V was trimmed by 0 bases and J by 3 bases, leaving 11 bases between them. The CDR3 runs 15 residues. Germline values: CDR1 MNHNY, CDR2 SVGAGI (reference sequence). CDR3 nucleotide sequence: TGTGCCAGCAGTTACTCGGGTGGACAGTACTATGGCTACACCTTC. This sequence encodes CASSYSGGQYYGYTF.

The chain recombines TRBV6-5 with TRBJ1-2, with 9 bases fitting TRBD1. Germline V gene lookup returns CDR1 MNHEY and CDR2 SVGAGI. Losses at the gene ends were 6 bases for V and 8 bases for J; bases not matched to a gene: 7. The CDR3 covers 13 residues. CDR3 amino acids: CASSLNRGHGYTF. CDR3 DNA: TGTGCCAGCAGCCTAAACAGGGGGCACGGCTACACCTTC.

This clonotype was detected ten times or more. The chain combines TRBV12-3 or TRBV12-4 with TRBJ1-4; maybe TRBD1 (6 bases). The CDR3 loop spans 14 amino acids. V lost 8 bases to trimming and J lost 5 bases, with 15 bases between them. The DNA of the CDR3 is TGTGCCAGCGGAAAGACAGGAGAAAATGAAAAACTGTTTTTT. Amino acids: CASGKTGENEKLFF.

This clonotype was observed a handful of times. The CDR3 DNA follows: TGTGCCAGCAGCCCAAGACAGCTTGCAAATGAGCAGTTCTTC. Its protein is CASSPRQLANEQFF. The gene calls are TRBV9 and TRBJ2-1, with D maybe TRBD1 (5 bases). Trimming stripped 4 bases from V and 7 bases from J, with 15 bases between. Germline CDR1 reads SGDLS; CDR2 reads YYNGEE. CDR3 length: 14 amino acids.